The 26 T cell receptor beta chains presented below share a single source sample, sequenced in a study of cytomegalovirus exposure and HLA in healthy donors. Clones were sequenced by immunoSEQ multiplex PCR, and TCRdb holds only the in-frame ones, with some missing. Of 71,000 or so clones listed, approximately 95% are singletons. Sequenced: PBMCs. The receptors come from a woman under 30 in good health and CMV-seropositive.

This chain joins TRBV18 and TRBJ1-3, with D uncertain. From germline, CDR1 is KGHSH and CDR2 LQKENI. Trimming took off 2 bases at V and 1 base at J, with 9 bases between the two ends. CDR3 length: 15 residues. The CDR3 reads CASSPVSPSGNTIYF. CDR3 DNA: TGTGCCAGCTCACCAGTCAGTCCTTCTGGAAACACCATATATTTT.

The chain has TRBV4-1 and TRBJ1-6; D possibly corresponds to TRBD1 (5 bases). Trimming pared 0 bases from V and 8 bases from J, leaving 17 bases between. Germline V gives CDR1 MGHRA, CDR2 YSYEKL. The CDR3 contains 17 residues. As DNA, the CDR3 is TGCGCCAGCAGCCAAGATGGGACCGGGAGAGGGCATTCACCCCTCCACTTT. As protein: CASSQDGTGRGHSPLHF.

This sequence joins TRBV5-1 and TRBJ1-2, with 7 bases lining up with TRBD1. V trimming: 5 bases; J trimming: 6 bases; junction bases outside the gene matches: 10. The germline gives CDR1 SGHRS, CDR2 YFSETQ. The CDR3 runs 14 residues. Written as DNA, the CDR3 is TGCGCCAGCAGTTTTGAGCCTGGGACAGATGGCTACACCTTC. It specifies CASSFEPGTDGYTF.

In nucleotides, the CDR3 is TGTGCCAGCAGTCCCACGGACAGTACCTCACCAGCTTTCTTT. Translation gives CASSPTDSTSPAFF. The rearrangement joins TRBV27 to TRBJ1-1; possible D gene TRBD1, 6 bases. The V and J ends lost 5 bases and 10 bases respectively, with 20 bases between them. The CDR3 consists of 14 residues. Germline assignment: CDR1 MNHEY and CDR2 SMNVEV (reference sequence).

This clone was picked up one time. The chain recombines TRBV5-1 with TRBJ2-2; the D gene is possibly TRBD2 (6 bases). Per the germline V gene, CDR1 is SGHRS and CDR2 is YFSETQ. The CDR3 length is 17 residues. Trimming stripped 7 bases from V and 1 base from J, with 20 bases between. CDR3 nucleotide sequence: TGCGCCAGCGTTGGCCCGGGAGTAGCTCAGAACACCGGGGAGCTGTTTTTT. This gives the protein CASVGPGVAQNTGELFF.

The chain is built from TRBV2 and TRBJ1-4; D remains ambiguous. The CDR3 length is 15 residues. Germline V lookup: CDR1 SNHLY, CDR2 FYNNEI. Trimming took off 4 bases at V and 12 bases at J, with 21 bases between the two ends. CDR3 sequence (DNA): TGTGCCAGCAGTGGCTCCCGTACAGTAACCGGGGAACTGTTTTTT. Protein: CASSGSRTVTGELFF.

The chain employs TRBV9 and TRBJ2-7, with 13 nucleotides matching TRBD2. V was clipped by 7 bases and J by 3 bases; unmatched bases: 4. This CDR3 contains 14 residues. Germline lookup yields CDR1 SGDLS and CDR2 YYNGEE. CDR3 protein: CASGLAGDIYEQYF. DNA of the CDR3: TGTGCCAGCGGACTAGCGGGAGACATCTACGAGCAGTACTTC.

V is TRBV19 and J is TRBJ1-5; possible D gene TRBD1, 6 bases. Germline CDR1 LNHDA, CDR2 SQIVND (reference sequence). This CDR3 contains 15 residues. Trimming cost V 3 bases and J 3 bases, with 12 bases left between them. Here the CDR3 DNA reads TGTGCCAGTAGTATTCCCGACAGGTCCAATCAGCCCCAGCATTTT. This gives the protein CASSIPDRSNQPQHF.

Written as DNA, the CDR3 is TGTGCCAGCAGCTTGCCCCTAGGCCTTCACACTGAAGCTTTCTTT. As protein: CASSLPLGLHTEAFF. The chain carries TRBV5-5 and TRBJ1-1; D is unclear. The germline V gene encodes CDR1 SGHKS and CDR2 YYEKEE (reference sequence). V was shortened by 1 base and J by 3 bases, with 13 bases between the two germline ends. The CDR3 sequence is 15 residues long.

J is TRBJ1-2 and V is TRBV4-3, with a possible D match to TRBD1 (5 bases). The CDR3 is 14 amino acids. V gave up 5 bases and J gave up 1 base, with 11 bases separating them. CDR1 is LGHNA and CDR2 is YSLEER in the germline V gene. The CDR3: CASSDIQVNYGYTF. CDR3 in DNA: TGCGCCAGCAGCGATATACAGGTTAACTATGGCTACACCTTC.

This chain joins TRBV6-5 and TRBJ1-5; possibly TRBD1 for D (5 bases). The V end lost 6 bases, the J end lost 1 base, and 10 bases lay between the germline ends. The CDR3 extends over 14 amino acids. Germline CDR1 reads MNHEY; CDR2 reads SVGAGI. This CDR3 reads CASRPRGSNQPQHF. The CDR3 DNA is TGTGCCAGCAGGCCGCGGGGGAGCAATCAGCCCCAGCATTTT.

The table lists this clone with a count of one. The sample holds other DNA sequences that translate to the same CDR3. The chain recombines TRBV28 with TRBJ2-1, with TRBD2 identical over 12 bases. In germline, CDR1 is MDHEN, CDR2 SYDVKM. The CDR3 consists of 16 residues. The V segment lost 4 bases and the J segment 2 bases; nucleotides outside the gene matches: 3. The CDR3 here is CASSSLAGGTYNEQFF. CDR3 DNA: TGTGCCAGCAGTTCCCTAGCGGGGGGGACCTACAATGAGCAGTTCTTC.

This clone was counted only a few times. This chain connects TRBV14 to TRBJ2-7, with 9 bases that match TRBD1. The germline gives CDR1 SGHDN, CDR2 FVKESK. The CDR3 loop spans 15 amino acids. With V trimmed by 2 bases and J by 9 bases, 11 bases remained unmatched. In DNA, the CDR3 is TGTGCCAGCAGCCAAAAGGGGACAGGGTTTATCGGGCAGTACTTC. This encodes CASSQKGTGFIGQYF.

The count of this clone is one. This chain uses TRBV27 with TRBJ1-2; weak D call: TRBD1 (5 bases). The CDR3 has 14 residues. V was clipped by 5 bases and J by 6 bases, with 16 bases between them. Germline V gene sequence: CDR1 MNHEY, CDR2 SMNVEV (reference sequence). CDR3 DNA sequence: TGTGCCAGCAGTCCGATCTACGGGGGGGATGGCTACACCTTC. The encoded protein is CASSPIYGGDGYTF.

This clone was detected once. Other nucleotide sequences in the sample specify the same CDR3. The chain carries TRBV9 and TRBJ2-2, with D tentatively TRBD1 (6 bases). Looked up from germline, CDR1 is SGDLS and CDR2 is YYNGEE. The CDR3 runs to 14 residues. V dropped 0 bases and J dropped 4 bases, with 7 bases sitting between them. CDR3 protein: CASSVGGGTGELFF. Here the CDR3 DNA reads TGTGCCAGCAGCGTAGGAGGGGGCACCGGGGAGCTGTTTTTT. The full variable domain, in which reference TRBV9 and TRBJ2-2 provide the parts outside the CDR3, is DSGVTQTPKHLITATGQRVTLRCSPRSGDLSVYWYQQSLDQGLQFLIQYYNGEERAKGNILERFSAQQFPDLHSELNLSSLELGDSALYFCASSVGGGTGELFFGEGSRLTVL.

This chain links TRBV11-1 with TRBJ2-6, with D unclear. The V gene lost 1 base and the J gene lost 2 bases, with 3 bases spanning the gap. This CDR3 is built from 14 residues. CDR1 is SGHAT, CDR2 FQDESV, per germline (reference sequence). The CDR3 sequence: CASSLGTGANVLTF. In nucleotides, the CDR3 is TGTGCCAGCAGCTTAGGTACTGGGGCCAACGTCCTGACTTTC.

V gene TRBV28 combines with J gene TRBJ1-1; 7 nucleotides agree with TRBD1. The germline V gene encodes CDR1 MDHEN and CDR2 SYDVKM. The CDR3 totals 15 residues. The junction had 12 bases not matched to a gene; V was cut back by 6 bases and J by 5 bases. DNA of the CDR3: TGTGCCAGCAGCCCGTACAGGGGAATGGGGACTGAAGCTTTCTTT. It specifies CASSPYRGMGTEAFF. Looking up the rest from reference TRBV28 and TRBJ1-1 gives the full variable domain: DVKVTQSSRYLVKRTGEKVFLECVQDMDHENMFWYRQDPGLGLRLIYFSYDVKMKEKGDIPEGYSVSREKKERFSLILESASTNQTSMYLCASSPYRGMGTEAFFGQGTRLTVV.

This chain links TRBV9 with TRBJ2-7, with D possibly matching TRBD2 (5 bases). From germline, CDR1 is SGDLS and CDR2 YYNGEE. The CDR3 has 14 amino acids. V lost 3 bases and J lost 5, with 15 bases in between. The CDR3 DNA is TGTGCCAGCAGCGCCCGCGGTCCGCGGGACGAGCAGTACTTC. Its protein is CASSARGPRDEQYF.

About this clone: Other DNA sequences within the sample encode an identical CDR3. The rearrangement uses TRBV5-1 and TRBJ1-2; D gene uncertain. Looked up from germline, CDR1 is SGHRS and CDR2 is YFSETQ. CDR3 size: 13 residues. V dropped 7 bases and J dropped 0 bases, with 10 bases sitting between them. CDR3: CASSEEANYGYTF. The CDR3 DNA follows: TGCGCCAGCTCCGAGGAAGCTAACTATGGCTACACCTTC.

The chain joins TRBV19 to TRBJ1-2, with 8 bases that match TRBD1. The V gene end was trimmed by 7 bases and the J gene end by 8 bases; junction bases not matched to a gene: 9. This CDR3 is built from 13 residues. CDR1 is LNHDA and CDR2 is SQIVND in the germline V gene (reference sequence). In DNA, the CDR3 is TGTGCCAGTAACATCCGGGACAGGATCGGCTACACCTTC. It translates to CASNIRDRIGYTF.

The chain combines TRBV5-1 with TRBJ2-7, with 12 bases lining up with TRBD1. Germline V CDR1 and CDR2: SGHRS, YFSETQ. The trim removed 4 bases at V and 5 bases at J, leaving 4 bases unmatched. The CDR3 runs 14 residues. The CDR3 region is CASSAGTGGHEQYF. The CDR3 DNA reads TGCGCCAGCAGCGCCGGGACAGGGGGCCACGAGCAGTACTTC.

This clone was observed a few times. V usage is TRBV9 and J usage is TRBJ1-1; D gene uncertain. The V end was cut by 2 bases, the J end by 4 bases, with 12 bases between. Germline-derived CDR1 and CDR2 are SGDLS and YYNGEE. This CDR3 has 14 residues. The CDR3 DNA follows: TGTGCCAGCAGCGTCCGCTCCGAGGCCACTGAAGCTTTCTTT. Protein: CASSVRSEATEAFF. The full variable domain, rest sourced from reference TRBV9 and TRBJ1-1, is DSGVTQTPKHLITATGQRVTLRCSPRSGDLSVYWYQQSLDQGLQFLIQYYNGEERAKGNILERFSAQQFPDLHSELNLSSLELGDSALYFCASSVRSEATEAFFGQGTRLTVV.

V is TRBV9 and J is TRBJ2-7; D is possibly TRBD2 (5 bases). The CDR3 covers 13 residues. Germline V gene sequence: CDR1 SGDLS, CDR2 YYNGEE. Trimming cost V 3 bases and J 6 bases, with 13 bases left between them. For the CDR3, the DNA is TGTGCCAGCAGCGACCGGGATGAAGGCGAGCAGTACTTC. It yields the protein CASSDRDEGEQYF.

This chain connects TRBV4-1 to TRBJ2-7, with 14 bases aligning to TRBD2. Germline V lookup: CDR1 MGHRA, CDR2 YSYEKL. The junction had 11 bases not matched to a gene; V was cut back by 1 base and J by 6 bases. The CDR3 spans 18 residues. CDR3 DNA: TGCGCCAGCAGCCAAGTTCAGGGACTAGCGGGAGCCCCTACCGAGCAGTACTTC. Amino acid sequence: CASSQVQGLAGAPTEQYF.

V gene TRBV7-3 combines with J gene TRBJ2-2; TRBD1 might be the D (7 bases). V lost 4 bases and J 7 bases, leaving 13 bases between the germline ends. CDR3 size: 14 residues. CDR1 and CDR2 from the germline V gene are SGHTA and FQGTGA. CDR3 nucleotides: TGTGCCAGCAGCTCTCAGGGGGGAGGCGGGGAGCTGTTTTTT. Translating it yields CASSSQGGGGELFF.

This chain joins TRBV4-2 and TRBJ2-1; 11 nucleotides match TRBD2. The CDR3 is 19 amino acids. The junction had 12 bases not matched to a gene; V was cut back by 4 bases and J by 1 base. The germline V gene encodes CDR1 LGHNA and CDR2 YNFKEQ. CDR3 DNA sequence: TGTGCCAGCAGCCGTACAGAAGAACTAGCGGGAGCATCCTACAATGAGCAGTTCTTC. Translation: CASSRTEELAGASYNEQFF.